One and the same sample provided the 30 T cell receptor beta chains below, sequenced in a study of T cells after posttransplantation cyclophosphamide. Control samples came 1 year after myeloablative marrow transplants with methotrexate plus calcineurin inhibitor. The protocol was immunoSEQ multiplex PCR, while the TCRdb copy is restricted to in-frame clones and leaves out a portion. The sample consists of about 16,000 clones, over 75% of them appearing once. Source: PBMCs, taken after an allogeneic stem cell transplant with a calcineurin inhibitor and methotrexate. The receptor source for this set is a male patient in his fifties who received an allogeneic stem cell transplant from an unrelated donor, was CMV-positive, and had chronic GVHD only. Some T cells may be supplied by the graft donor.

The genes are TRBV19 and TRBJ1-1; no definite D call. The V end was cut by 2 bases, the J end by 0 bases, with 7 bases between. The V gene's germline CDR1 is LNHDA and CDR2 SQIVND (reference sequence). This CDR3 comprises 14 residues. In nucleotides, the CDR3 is TGTGCCAGTAGTATAAACGGGATGAACACTGAAGCTTTCTTT. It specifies CASSINGMNTEAFF.

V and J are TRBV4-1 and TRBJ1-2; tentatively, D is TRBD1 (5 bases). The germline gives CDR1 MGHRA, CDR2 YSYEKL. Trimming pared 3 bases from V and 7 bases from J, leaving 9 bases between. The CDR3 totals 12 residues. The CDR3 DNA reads TGCGCCAGCAGCCATAGGGGAGGTGGCTACACCTTC. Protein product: CASSHRGGGYTF.

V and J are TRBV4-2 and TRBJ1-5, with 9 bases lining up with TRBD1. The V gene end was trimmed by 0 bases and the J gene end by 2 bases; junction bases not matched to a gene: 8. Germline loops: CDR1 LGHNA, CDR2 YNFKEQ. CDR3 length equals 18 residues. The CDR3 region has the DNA TGTGCCAGCAGCCAAGATCGAAACAGGGGGCTTGGCAATCAGCCCCAGCATTTT. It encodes CASSQDRNRGLGNQPQHF.

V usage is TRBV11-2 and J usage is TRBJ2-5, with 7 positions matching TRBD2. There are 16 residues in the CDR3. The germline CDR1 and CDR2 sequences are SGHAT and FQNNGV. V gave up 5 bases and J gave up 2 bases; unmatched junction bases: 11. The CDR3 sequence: CASSRGASGIQETQYF. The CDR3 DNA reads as TGTGCCAGCAGCCGTGGGGCTAGCGGAATACAAGAGACCCAGTACTTC.

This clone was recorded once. CDR3 sequence: CASTLGGQADGYTF. CDR3 bases: TGTGCCAGCACGCTGGGAGGGCAAGCGGATGGCTACACCTTC. The chain joins TRBV5-8 to TRBJ1-2, with D uncertain. V lost 6 bases, J lost 6 bases, and 18 bases lay in between. Per the germline V gene, CDR1 is SGHTS and CDR2 is YDEGEE. The CDR3 loop spans 14 amino acids.

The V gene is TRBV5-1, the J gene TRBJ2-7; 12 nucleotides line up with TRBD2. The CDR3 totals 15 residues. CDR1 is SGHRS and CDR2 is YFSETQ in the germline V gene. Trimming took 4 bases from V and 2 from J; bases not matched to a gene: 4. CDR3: CASSIGLAGTYEQYF. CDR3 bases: TGCGCCAGCAGCATAGGACTAGCGGGAACCTACGAGCAGTACTTC. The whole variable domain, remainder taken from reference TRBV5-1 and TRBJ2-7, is KAGVTQTPRYLIKTRGQQVTLSCSPISGHRSVSWYQQTPGQGLQFLFEYFSETQRNKGNFPGRFSGRQFSNSRSEMNVSTLELGDSALYLCASSIGLAGTYEQYFGPGTRLTVT.

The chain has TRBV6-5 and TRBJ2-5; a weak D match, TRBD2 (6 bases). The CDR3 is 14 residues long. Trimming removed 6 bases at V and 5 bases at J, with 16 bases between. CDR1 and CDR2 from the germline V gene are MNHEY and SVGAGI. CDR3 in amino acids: CASRPRTMGETQYF. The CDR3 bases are TGTGCCAGCAGACCCCGGACTATGGGGGAGACCCAGTACTTC.

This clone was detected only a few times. The CDR3 loop reads CASSQDLGGHGNTIYF. The CDR3, as DNA: TGCGCCAGCAGCCAAGATTTGGGGGGTCACGGAAACACCATATATTTT. The gene calls are TRBV4-3 and TRBJ1-3, with D possibly TRBD1 on 5 matching bases. Germline V gene lookup returns CDR1 LGHNA and CDR2 YSLEER. CDR3 length: 16 residues. V was cut by 0 bases and J by 4 bases, with 13 bases left in between.

The CDR3 DNA sequence: TGCAGCGTTGAGGGGGGGCTGAACACTGAAGCTTTCTTT. Amino acids: CSVEGGLNTEAFF. The chain links TRBV29-1 to TRBJ1-1, with D possibly TRBD1 on 6 matching bases. The length of the CDR3 is 13 residues. Germline CDR1 reads SQVTM; CDR2 reads ANQGSEA. The germline V and J ends were trimmed by 3 bases and 0 bases, with 8 bases remaining between them.

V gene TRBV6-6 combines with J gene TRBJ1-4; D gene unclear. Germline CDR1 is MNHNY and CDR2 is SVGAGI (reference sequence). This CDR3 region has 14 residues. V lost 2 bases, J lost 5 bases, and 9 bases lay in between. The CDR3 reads CASSYDGGNEKLFF. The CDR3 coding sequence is TGTGCCAGCAGTTACGACGGAGGGAATGAAAAACTGTTTTTT.

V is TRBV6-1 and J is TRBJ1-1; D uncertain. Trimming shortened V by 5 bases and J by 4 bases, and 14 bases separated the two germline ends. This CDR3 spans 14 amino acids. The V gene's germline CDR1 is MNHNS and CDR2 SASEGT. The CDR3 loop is CASSIQRAGTEAFF. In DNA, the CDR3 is TGTGCCAGCAGTATTCAACGAGCTGGCACTGAAGCTTTCTTT.

The CDR3 nucleotides read TGCGCCAGCAGCTTGTTAACAGGGAACAATGAGCAGTTCTTC. It codes for CASSLLTGNNEQFF. The chain is built from TRBV5-1 and TRBJ2-1; D possibly corresponds to TRBD1 (6 bases). The V end was cut by 1 base, the J end by 5 bases, with 10 bases between. The V gene's germline CDR1 is SGHRS and CDR2 YFSETQ. The CDR3 loop spans 14 amino acids.

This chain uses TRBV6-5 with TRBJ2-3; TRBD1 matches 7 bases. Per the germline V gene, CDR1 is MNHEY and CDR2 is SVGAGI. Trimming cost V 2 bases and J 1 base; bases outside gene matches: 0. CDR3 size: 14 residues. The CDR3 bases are TGTGCCAGCAGTTACGGACAGGGCACAGATACGCAGTATTTT. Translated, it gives CASSYGQGTDTQYF.

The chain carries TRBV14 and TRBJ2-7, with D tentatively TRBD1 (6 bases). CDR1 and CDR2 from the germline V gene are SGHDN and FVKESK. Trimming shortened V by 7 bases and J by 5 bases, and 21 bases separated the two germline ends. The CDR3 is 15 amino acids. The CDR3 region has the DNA TGTGCCAGCATGTCAGCCCGAGGGGGAAGCAACGAGCAGTACTTC. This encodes CASMSARGGSNEQYF.

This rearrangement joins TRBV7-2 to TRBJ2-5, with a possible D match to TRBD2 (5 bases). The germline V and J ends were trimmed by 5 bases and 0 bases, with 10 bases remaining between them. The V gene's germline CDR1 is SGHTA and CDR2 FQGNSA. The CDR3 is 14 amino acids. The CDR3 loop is CASSPSSNQETQYF. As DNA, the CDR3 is TGTGCCAGCAGCCCCTCTAGCAACCAAGAGACCCAGTACTTC. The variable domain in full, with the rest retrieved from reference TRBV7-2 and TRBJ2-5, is GAGVSQSPSNKVTEKGKDVELRCDPISGHTALYWYRQSLGQGLEFLIYFQGNSAPDKSGLPSDRFSAERTGGSVSTLTIQRTQQEDSAVYLCASSPSSNQETQYFGPGTRLLVL.

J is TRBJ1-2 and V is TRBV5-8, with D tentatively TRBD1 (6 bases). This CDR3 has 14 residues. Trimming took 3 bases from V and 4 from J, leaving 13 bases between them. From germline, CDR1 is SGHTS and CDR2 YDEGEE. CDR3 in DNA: TGTGCCAGCAGCTCCCTACAGGGAATCTATGGCTACACCTTC. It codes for CASSSLQGIYGYTF.

The CDR3 sequence: CASSNSGGFGYEQFF. CDR3 nucleotides: TGTGCCAGCAGCAACAGCGGGGGATTCGGTTATGAGCAGTTCTTC. The rearrangement uses TRBV9 and TRBJ2-1; 8 bases fit TRBD2. With 4 bases clipped from V and 8 bases from J, the junction kept 11 bases outside the gene matches. CDR3 length: 15 amino acids. The germline CDR1 and CDR2 sequences are SGDLS and YYNGEE. Complete variable domain (other parts from reference TRBV9 and TRBJ2-1): DSGVTQTPKHLITATGQRVTLRCSPRSGDLSVYWYQQSLDQGLQFLIQYYNGEERAKGNILERFSAQQFPDLHSELNLSSLELGDSALYFCASSNSGGFGYEQFFGPGTRLTVL.

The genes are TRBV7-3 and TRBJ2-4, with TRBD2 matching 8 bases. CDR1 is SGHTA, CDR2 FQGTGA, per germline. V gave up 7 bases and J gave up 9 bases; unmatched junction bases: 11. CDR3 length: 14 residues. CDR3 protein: CASTYGGGEVIQYF. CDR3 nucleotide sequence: TGTGCCAGCACCTACGGGGGGGGCGAGGTCATTCAGTACTTC.

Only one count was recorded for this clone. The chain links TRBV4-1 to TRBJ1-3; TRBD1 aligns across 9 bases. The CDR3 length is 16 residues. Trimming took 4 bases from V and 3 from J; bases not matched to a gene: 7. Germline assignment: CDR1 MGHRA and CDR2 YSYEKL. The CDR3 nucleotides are TGCGCCAGCAGCCCTTCGGGGGACAGGGATGGAAACACCATATATTTT. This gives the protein CASSPSGDRDGNTIYF.

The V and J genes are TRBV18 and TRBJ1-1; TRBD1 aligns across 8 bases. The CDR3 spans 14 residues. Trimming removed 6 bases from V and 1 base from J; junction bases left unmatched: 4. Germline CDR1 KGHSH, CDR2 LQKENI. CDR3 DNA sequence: TGTGCCAGCTCGCGGGACAGGTGGAACACTGAAGCTTTCTTT. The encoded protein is CASSRDRWNTEAFF.

CDR3 nucleotide sequence: TGTGCCAGCAGAAGTTTGAAGGGGTCAGAGACCCAGTACTTC. This codes for CASRSLKGSETQYF. The chain has TRBV28 and TRBJ2-5; D is perhaps TRBD1 (5 bases). Per germline, CDR1 MDHEN and CDR2 SYDVKM. This CDR3 has 14 residues. With 6 bases removed from V and 4 bases from J, the gap between germline ends came to 15 bases.

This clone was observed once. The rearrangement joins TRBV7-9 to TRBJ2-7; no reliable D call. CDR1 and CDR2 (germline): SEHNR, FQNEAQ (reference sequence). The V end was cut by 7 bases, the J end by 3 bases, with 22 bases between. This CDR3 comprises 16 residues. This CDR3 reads CASTPKYGLKDYEQYF. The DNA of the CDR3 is TGTGCCAGCACCCCTAAGTACGGGTTGAAGGACTACGAGCAGTACTTC. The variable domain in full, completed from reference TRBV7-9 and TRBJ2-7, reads DTGVSQNPRHKITKRGQNVTFRCDPISEHNRLYWYRQTLGQGPEFLTYFQNEAQLEKSRLLSDRFSAERPKGSFSTLEIQRTEQGDSAMYLCASTPKYGLKDYEQYFGPGTRLTVT.

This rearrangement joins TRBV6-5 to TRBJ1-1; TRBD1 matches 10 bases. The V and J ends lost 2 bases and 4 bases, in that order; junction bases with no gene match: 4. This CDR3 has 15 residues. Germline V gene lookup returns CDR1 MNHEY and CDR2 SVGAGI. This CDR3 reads CASSYTRDRGTEAFF. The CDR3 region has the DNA TGTGCCAGCAGTTACACCCGGGACAGGGGCACTGAAGCTTTCTTT.

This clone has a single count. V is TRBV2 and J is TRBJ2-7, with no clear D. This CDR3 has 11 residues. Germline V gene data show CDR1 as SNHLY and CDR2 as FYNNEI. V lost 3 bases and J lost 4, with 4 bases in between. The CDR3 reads CASSEAYEQYF. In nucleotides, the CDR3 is TGTGCCAGCAGTGAGGCTTACGAGCAGTACTTC. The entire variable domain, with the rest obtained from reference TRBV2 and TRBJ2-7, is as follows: EPEVTQTPSHQVTQMGQEVILRCVPISNHLYFYWYRQILGQKVEFLVSFYNNEISEKSEIFDDQFSVERPDGSNFTLKIRSTKLEDSAMYFCASSEAYEQYFGPGTRLTVT.

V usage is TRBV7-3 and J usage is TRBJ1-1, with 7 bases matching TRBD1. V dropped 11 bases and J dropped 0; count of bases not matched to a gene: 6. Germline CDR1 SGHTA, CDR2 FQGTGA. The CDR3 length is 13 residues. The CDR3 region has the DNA TGTGCCGTGAAACAGGGGATGAACACTGAAGCTTTCTTT. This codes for CAVKQGMNTEAFF.

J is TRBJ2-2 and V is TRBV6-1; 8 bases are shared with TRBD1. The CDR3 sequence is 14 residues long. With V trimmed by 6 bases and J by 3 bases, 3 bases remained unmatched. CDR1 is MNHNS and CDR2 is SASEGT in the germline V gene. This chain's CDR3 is CASRRQGYTGELFF. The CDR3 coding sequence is TGTGCCAGCAGGCGACAGGGGTACACCGGGGAGCTGTTTTTT.

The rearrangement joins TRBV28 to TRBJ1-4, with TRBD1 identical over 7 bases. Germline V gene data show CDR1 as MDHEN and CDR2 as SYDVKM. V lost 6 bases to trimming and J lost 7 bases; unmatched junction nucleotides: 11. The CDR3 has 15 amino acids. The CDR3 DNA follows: TGTGCCAGCAGCCCTAGGAGGGGGCAGGGTGAAAAACTGTTTTTT. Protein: CASSPRRGQGEKLFF.

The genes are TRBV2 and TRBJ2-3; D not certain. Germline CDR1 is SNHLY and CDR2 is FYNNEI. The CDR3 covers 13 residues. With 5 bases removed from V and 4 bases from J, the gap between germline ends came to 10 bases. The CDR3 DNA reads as TGTGCCAGCAGTTGGAACGAGGCAGATACGCAGTATTTT. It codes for CASSWNEADTQYF.

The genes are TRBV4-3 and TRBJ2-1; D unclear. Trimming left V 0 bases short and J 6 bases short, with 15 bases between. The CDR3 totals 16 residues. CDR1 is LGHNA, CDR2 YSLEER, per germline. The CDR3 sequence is CASSQERSGFVNEQFF. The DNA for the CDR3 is TGCGCCAGCAGCCAAGAGAGGTCCGGCTTTGTCAATGAGCAGTTCTTC.

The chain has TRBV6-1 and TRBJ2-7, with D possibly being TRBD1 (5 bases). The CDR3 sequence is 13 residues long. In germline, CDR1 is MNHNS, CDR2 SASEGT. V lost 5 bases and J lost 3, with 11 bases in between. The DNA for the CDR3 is TGTGCCAGCAGTCAGACAGTCTTCTACGAGCAGTACTTC. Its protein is CASSQTVFYEQYF.